What follows are 5 T cell receptor beta chains derived from one specimen sequenced in a study of T cells expressing NK-cell markers. For each CDR3 protein, TCRdb gives one entry from its re-call of the 5' RACE reads, without DNA. This listing includes about 430,000 distinct CDR3 sequences. Specimen: blood T cells: a sorted CD56 or NKG2C T cell subset, CD4+ or CD8+ T cells, or bulk PBMC T cells (not recorded which). The receptors stem from a woman in her forties or fifties in good health.

This chain joins TRBV3-1 and TRBJ2-1; TCRdb gives TRBD2 as the D gene, but with no DNA this cannot be confirmed. The CDR3 has 16 amino acids. The V gene's germline CDR1 is LGHDT and CDR2 YNNKEL (reference sequence). The chain's CDR3 is CASSRQTSIVNNEQFF.

This rearrangement joins TRBV20-1 to TRBJ1-2. Germline V gene lookup returns CDR1 DFQATT and CDR2 SNEGSKA (reference sequence). This CDR3 comprises 12 residues. This CDR3 is CSARTELYGYTF.

This chain links TRBV12-3 or TRBV12-4 with TRBJ1-1; TCRdb indicates TRBD1, and absent DNA this call remains unverified. The CDR3 has 14 amino acids. This CDR3 reads CASSGPWQDTEAFF.

The chain couples TRBV5-1 to TRBJ2-5; TCRdb's D gene call, TRBD1, goes unchecked for lack of DNA. CDR1 is SGHRS and CDR2 is YFSETQ in the germline V gene. This CDR3 spans 13 amino acids. This chain's CDR3 is CASSAGVGETQYF.

The chain has TRBV12-3 or TRBV12-4 and TRBJ2-3; absent DNA, TCRdb's TRBD1 call cannot be checked. This CDR3 is built from 13 residues. The CDR3 loop is CASTKDNTDTQYF.